This T cell receptor beta chain comes out of a study of blood T cell repertoires in COVID-19. The overall study: PBMCs, B-cell-depleted T cells, or T cells provided the cDNA or gDNA that made up the material.

Using immunoSEQ multiplex PCR, the repertoire was profiled, and TCRdb retains in-frame clones only, with some absent. The sample consists of tens of thousands of clones, 80% of them appearing once. V was cut by 5 bases and J by 1 base, with 16 bases left in between. The CDR3 contains 16 residues. CDR1 is KGHDR and CDR2 is SFDVKD in the germline V gene. The sample consisted of peripheral blood. The TCR comes from a woman aged 70 to 79 with acute or convalescent COVID-19. The J gene is TRBJ1-2, the V gene TRBV24-1, with D uncertain. The CDR3 DNA is TGTGCCACCAGTGGTCCTTTGTCGGACTTTAACTATGGCTACACCTTC. This gives the protein CATSGPLSDFNYGYTF.